This TCR beta chain was obtained from a study of cytomegalovirus exposure and HLA in healthy donors. The wider study: Earlier findings included 100 million to 130 million unique TCR beta sequences obtained from about 170 million T cells.

PCR amplification relied on 60 Vbeta primers (plus 13 Jbeta primers). Profiling relied on immunoSEQ multiplex PCR, and the TCRdb table lists in-frame clones only, not all of them. The sample includes 150,000 to 200,000 clones, around 78% seen only once; the top ten take roughly 2%. This clone was detected only a few times. V lost 5 bases, J lost 0 bases, and 16 bases stayed unmatched. Germline CDR1 is MDHEN and CDR2 is SYDVKM. The CDR3 spans 19 residues. The origin of this receptor is a man younger than 45 in good health and CMV-seronegative. Sequencing was done on a sample of PBMCs. The rearrangement links TRBV28 to TRBJ1-5; 7 bases line up with TRBD1. DNA for the CDR3: TGTGCCAGCAGTCCATCCAGGACAGGTTTCTTCTCTAGCAATCAGCCCCAGCATTTT. As protein: CASSPSRTGFFSSNQPQHF.